These T cell receptor beta chains were read from a single sample in a study of human T cells and chemical hapten exposure. MiXCR, applied by TCRdb to the RACE reads, yields one record per CDR3 protein. The sample records about 190,000 distinct CDR3 sequences, under 25% being singletons. Source: whole blood, taken in connection with sensitization to the hapten diphenylcyclopropenone (DPC). The receptors were sampled from a woman in her forties with alopecia areata. Some clones in this sample may be carry-over from other donors' samples. Both conserved end residues are part of each CDR3. Fields, in order: D gene, clone size, V gene, J gene, CDR3 protein, CDR3 DNA. A D gene is named only where the DNA matches it firmly. The size field is filled for only some rows; it gives once, few, many or a size class.

d_gene: .
abundance: few
v_gene: TRBV12-3/TRBV12-4
j_gene: TRBJ2-1
CDR3aa: CASSLGAGVAYNEQFF
CDR3nt: TGTGCCAGCAGTTTAGGGGCAGGGGTGGCCTACAATGAGCAGTTCTTC

d_gene: .
abundance: few
v_gene: TRBV12-3/TRBV12-4
j_gene: TRBJ1-5
CDR3aa: CASSWGGNQPQHF
CDR3nt: TGTGCCAGCAGTTGGGGCGGGAATCAGCCCCAGCATTTT

d_gene: .
abundance: .
v_gene: TRBV20-1
j_gene: TRBJ2-7
CDR3aa: CSARSGGADYEQYF
CDR3nt: TGCAGTGCTAGGTCTGGCGGAGCGGACTACGAGCAGTACTTC

d_gene: .
abundance: few
v_gene: TRBV6-2/TRBV6-3
j_gene: TRBJ2-1
CDR3aa: CASSENRDYNEQFF
CDR3nt: TGTGCCAGCAGTGAAAACCGGGACTACAATGAGCAGTTCTTC

d_gene: .
abundance: .
v_gene: TRBV7-2
j_gene: TRBJ1-2
CDR3aa: CASSPQGPYGYTF
CDR3nt: TGTGCCAGCAGCCCACAAGGGCCGTATGGCTACACCTTC

d_gene: .
abundance: many
v_gene: TRBV27
j_gene: TRBJ2-1
CDR3aa: CASRPTSSHEQFF
CDR3nt: TGTGCCAGCAGACCCACTAGTTCCCATGAGCAGTTCTTC

d_gene: .
abundance: few
v_gene: TRBV4-1
j_gene: TRBJ1-2
CDR3aa: CASSQPQAYYGYTF
CDR3nt: TGCGCCAGCAGCCAACCACAGGCCTACTATGGCTACACCTTC

d_gene: .
abundance: many
v_gene: TRBV10-3
j_gene: TRBJ2-7
CDR3aa: CAISAPGTSEEQYF
CDR3nt: TGTGCCATCAGTGCCCCCGGGACTTCCGAGGAGCAGTACTTC

d_gene: TRBD1
abundance: many
v_gene: TRBV6-4
j_gene: TRBJ2-2
CDR3aa: CASSQTGFNTGELFF
CDR3nt: TGTGCCAGCAGCCAGACAGGGTTCAACACCGGGGAGCTGTTTTTT

d_gene: .
abundance: .
v_gene: TRBV29-1
j_gene: TRBJ2-7
CDR3aa: CSVGTGEQYF
CDR3nt: TGCAGCGTTGGAACAGGGGAGCAGTACTTC

d_gene: .
abundance: .
v_gene: TRBV2
j_gene: TRBJ1-1
CDR3aa: CASSTLMNTEAFF
CDR3nt: TGTGCCAGCAGTACTTTAATGAACACTGAAGCTTTCTTT

d_gene: .
abundance: few
v_gene: TRBV27
j_gene: TRBJ1-6
CDR3aa: CASSFGGLNSPLHF
CDR3nt: TGTGCCAGCAGTTTTGGGGGACTCAATTCACCCCTCCACTTT

d_gene: .
abundance: .
v_gene: TRBV4-1
j_gene: TRBJ2-2
CDR3aa: CASSYYGGSGNTGELFF
CDR3nt: TGCGCCAGCAGCTACTATGGCGGTAGTGGGAACACCGGGGAGCTGTTTTTT

d_gene: .
abundance: .
v_gene: TRBV7-2
j_gene: TRBJ2-1
CDR3aa: CASSLAAGSVDEQFF
CDR3nt: TGTGCCAGCAGCTTAGCTGCGGGGTCCGTGGATGAGCAGTTCTTC

d_gene: .
abundance: many
v_gene: TRBV20-1
j_gene: TRBJ2-2
CDR3aa: CSAEAGANTGELFF
CDR3nt: TGCAGTGCCGAGGCAGGGGCGAACACCGGGGAGCTGTTTTTT

d_gene: TRBD1
abundance: many
v_gene: TRBV28
j_gene: TRBJ1-2
CDR3aa: CATRQGANYGYTF
CDR3nt: TGTGCTACAAGACAGGGGGCTAACTATGGCTACACCTTC

d_gene: TRBD2
abundance: few
v_gene: TRBV2
j_gene: TRBJ2-3
CDR3aa: CASTWKAPWREGRALSDTQYF
CDR3nt: TGTGCCAGCACCTGGAAGGCCCCTTGGAGGGAGGGCCGGGCATTATCAGATACGCAGTATTTT

d_gene: .
abundance: .
v_gene: TRBV6-2/TRBV6-3
j_gene: TRBJ2-3
CDR3aa: CASRAPSETQYF
CDR3nt: TGTGCCAGCAGAGCCCCTAGCGAAACGCAGTATTTT

d_gene: .
abundance: .
v_gene: TRBV6-1
j_gene: TRBJ1-5
CDR3aa: CASSQGWRDQPQHF
CDR3nt: TGTGCCAGCAGCCAGGGGTGGAGGGATCAGCCCCAGCATTTT

d_gene: .
abundance: .
v_gene: TRBV6-2/TRBV6-3
j_gene: TRBJ2-1
CDR3aa: CASTRWGGASYNEQFF
CDR3nt: TGTGCCAGCACCCGATGGGGCGGGGCGTCCTACAATGAGCAGTTCTTC

d_gene: .
abundance: few
v_gene: TRBV5-1
j_gene: TRBJ2-7
CDR3aa: CASSLSDPWREQYF
CDR3nt: TGCGCCAGCAGCTTATCGGACCCTTGGCGGGAGCAGTACTTC

d_gene: TRBD1
abundance: .
v_gene: TRBV27
j_gene: TRBJ2-5
CDR3aa: CASSPPRTGWPQETQYF
CDR3nt: TGTGCCAGCAGTCCCCCCCGGACAGGGTGGCCCCAAGAGACCCAGTACTTC

d_gene: TRBD1
abundance: few
v_gene: TRBV10-3
j_gene: TRBJ2-7
CDR3aa: CAISEGTGGRNEQYF
CDR3nt: TGTGCCATCAGTGAAGGGACAGGGGGCAGGAACGAGCAGTACTTC

d_gene: .
abundance: once
v_gene: TRBV29-1
j_gene: TRBJ2-1
CDR3aa: CSVDKATGGNEQFF
CDR3nt: TGCAGCGTTGACAAAGCGACTGGGGGCAATGAGCAGTTCTTC

d_gene: TRBD1
abundance: few
v_gene: TRBV6-5
j_gene: TRBJ2-1
CDR3aa: CASSQRDREHNEQFF
CDR3nt: TGTGCCAGCAGTCAACGGGACAGGGAACACAATGAGCAGTTCTTC

d_gene: .
abundance: .
v_gene: TRBV6-5
j_gene: TRBJ2-5
CDR3aa: CASTSPAAFIQYF
CDR3nt: TGTGCCAGCACCTCCCCGGCAGCGTTTATCCAGTACTTC

d_gene: .
abundance: few
v_gene: TRBV2
j_gene: TRBJ2-7
CDR3aa: CATDSYTYEQYF
CDR3nt: TGTGCCACCGACAGCTACACCTACGAGCAGTACTTC

d_gene: TRBD2
abundance: few
v_gene: TRBV6-2/TRBV6-3
j_gene: TRBJ2-1
CDR3aa: CASSYSIISFVRTSGRNEQFF
CDR3nt: TGTGCCAGCAGTTACTCGATAATTTCCTTTGTGAGGACTAGCGGGAGGAATGAGCAGTTCTTC

d_gene: .
abundance: few
v_gene: TRBV28
j_gene: TRBJ1-5
CDR3aa: CASSFAGEGNQPQHF
CDR3nt: TGTGCCAGCAGTTTCGCGGGTGAAGGCAATCAGCCCCAGCATTTT

d_gene: .
abundance: few
v_gene: TRBV28
j_gene: TRBJ2-3
CDR3aa: CASSPRQGGRDTQYF
CDR3nt: TGTGCCAGCAGTCCCCGCCAAGGGGGAAGAGATACGCAGTATTTT

d_gene: .
abundance: .
v_gene: TRBV28
j_gene: TRBJ1-5
CDR3aa: CASLVGSRNQPQHF
CDR3nt: TGTGCCTCGCTGGTGGGGTCCCGCAATCAGCCCCAGCATTTT

d_gene: .
abundance: few
v_gene: TRBV29-1
j_gene: TRBJ2-7
CDR3aa: CSGLLGAPYEQYF
CDR3nt: TGCAGCGGCTTGCTAGGGGCCCCCTACGAGCAGTACTTC

d_gene: .
abundance: .
v_gene: TRBV4-3
j_gene: TRBJ2-3
CDR3aa: CASSQRQSGDTQYF
CDR3nt: TGCGCCAGCAGCCAACGTCAGTCCGGAGATACGCAGTATTTT

d_gene: TRBD1
abundance: few
v_gene: TRBV6-5
j_gene: TRBJ1-3
CDR3aa: CASSAGQFSGNTIYF
CDR3nt: TGTGCCAGCAGCGCGGGACAGTTCTCTGGAAACACCATATATTTT

d_gene: TRBD2
abundance: few
v_gene: TRBV6-6
j_gene: TRBJ2-2
CDR3aa: CASSPYGLAGGSTGELFF
CDR3nt: TGTGCCAGCAGTCCCTACGGACTAGCGGGAGGTAGCACCGGGGAGCTGTTTTTT

d_gene: .
abundance: .
v_gene: TRBV20-1
j_gene: TRBJ2-1
CDR3aa: CSARYSRTVNNEQFF
CDR3nt: TGCAGTGCTAGGTACTCCCGGACTGTCAATAATGAGCAGTTCTTC

d_gene: TRBD1
abundance: .
v_gene: TRBV29-1
j_gene: TRBJ2-1
CDR3aa: CSVHRGYNEQFF
CDR3nt: TGCAGCGTTCACAGGGGGTACAATGAGCAGTTCTTC

d_gene: .
abundance: .
v_gene: TRBV5-1
j_gene: TRBJ2-1
CDR3aa: CASSLGGGNYNEQFF
CDR3nt: TGCGCCAGCAGCTTGGGTGGCGGGAACTACAATGAGCAGTTCTTC

d_gene: .
abundance: few
v_gene: TRBV6-2/TRBV6-3
j_gene: TRBJ2-4
CDR3aa: CASSYSARLAKNIQYF
CDR3nt: TGTGCCAGCAGTTACTCGGCGAGGCTAGCCAAAAACATTCAGTACTTC

d_gene: TRBD1
abundance: many
v_gene: TRBV20-1
j_gene: TRBJ1-5
CDR3aa: CSARRGGDQPQHF
CDR3nt: TGCAGTGCTAGAAGAGGGGGCGATCAGCCCCAGCATTTT

d_gene: .
abundance: .
v_gene: TRBV28
j_gene: TRBJ1-2
CDR3aa: CASITGPYGYTF
CDR3nt: TGTGCCAGCATCACGGGGCCATATGGCTACACCTTC

d_gene: TRBD2
abundance: few
v_gene: TRBV15
j_gene: TRBJ2-7
CDR3aa: CATSRGLATNEQYF
CDR3nt: TGTGCCACCAGCAGGGGACTAGCGACGAACGAGCAGTACTTC

d_gene: .
abundance: once
v_gene: TRBV7-2
j_gene: TRBJ2-2
CDR3aa: CASSPPQGHRELFF
CDR3nt: TGTGCCAGCAGCCCCCCGCAGGGTCACCGGGAGCTGTTTTTT

d_gene: .
abundance: .
v_gene: TRBV20-1
j_gene: TRBJ1-1
CDR3aa: CSAHPWTALNTEAFF
CDR3nt: TGCAGTGCTCATCCTTGGACGGCCCTGAACACTGAAGCTTTCTTT

d_gene: .
abundance: once
v_gene: TRBV7-3
j_gene: TRBJ2-5
CDR3aa: CASSSTGGGGETQYF
CDR3nt: TGTGCCAGCAGCTCTACAGGGGGGGGTGGAGAGACCCAGTACTTC

d_gene: TRBD1
abundance: .
v_gene: TRBV7-2
j_gene: TRBJ1-5
CDR3aa: CASSPSLWDSNQPQHF
CDR3nt: TGTGCCAGCAGCCCCTCTCTTTGGGACAGTAATCAGCCCCAGCATTTT

d_gene: TRBD2
abundance: few
v_gene: TRBV29-1
j_gene: TRBJ2-1
CDR3aa: CSTASGSGYNEQFF
CDR3nt: TGCAGCACCGCTAGCGGGAGCGGCTACAATGAGCAGTTCTTC

d_gene: .
abundance: .
v_gene: TRBV28
j_gene: TRBJ1-2
CDR3aa: CASSPLQAGGYTF
CDR3nt: TGTGCCAGCAGTCCACTCCAAGCGGGTGGCTACACCTTC

d_gene: .
abundance: .
v_gene: TRBV20-1
j_gene: TRBJ1-5
CDR3aa: CSARDGVGQLNQPQHF
CDR3nt: TGCAGTGCTAGAGATGGGGTGGGGCAGCTCAATCAGCCCCAGCATTTT

d_gene: .
abundance: .
v_gene: TRBV3-1
j_gene: TRBJ2-6
CDR3aa: CASSPSGPNVLTF
CDR3nt: TGTGCCAGCAGCCCCTCCGGGCCCAACGTCCTGACTTTC